This TCR beta chain was profiled in a study of blood T cell repertoires in COVID-19. V was clipped by 4 bases and J by 1 base; unmatched bases: 0. The CDR3 is 15 residues long. The germline V gene encodes CDR1 WNHNN and CDR2 SYGVQD (reference sequence). TCRdb's copy holds only in-frame clones and misses some; the assay was immunoSEQ multiplex PCR. The repertoire holds 150,000 to 200,000 clones, with about 80% as singletons. The sequence came from a man in his 70s with active or convalescent COVID-19. The sample taken for sequencing was peripheral blood. The rearrangement joins TRBV10-1 to TRBJ2-2, with 10 nucleotides matching TRBD2. Written as DNA, the CDR3 is TGCGCCAGCAGTGGGACTAGCGGGAACACCGGGGAGCTGTTTTTT. This sequence encodes CASSGTSGNTGELFF.